The rows below give T cell receptor beta chains drawn from one sample of a study of CD8 T cells in Susac syndrome. MiXCR, applied by TCRdb to the immunoSEQ multiplex PCR reads, yields one record per CDR3 protein. The data hold about 210,000 distinct CDR3 sequences, with roughly 96% observed a single time. The sequencing input was CD4+ T cells from PBMCs. The receptors here all came from a human donor with multiple sclerosis. Both conserved end residues are part of each CDR3. D genes are given only for firm matches. The size field is filled for only some rows; it gives once, few, many or a size class.

d_gene	abundance	v_gene	j_gene	CDR3nt	CDR3aa
NA	NA	TRBV2	TRBJ1-3	TGTGCCAGCCGCGGCTCTGGAAACACCATATATTTT	CASRGSGNTIYF
NA	NA	TRBV9	TRBJ2-3	TGTGCCAGCAGCTCGAGGACTAAAGCAGATACGCAGTATTTT	CASSSRTKADTQYF
NA	NA	TRBV20-1	TRBJ1-2	TGCAGTGCCCGGATCCTTAACTATGGCTACACCTTC	CSARILNYGYTF
NA	NA	TRBV20-1	TRBJ2-7	TGCAGTGCCGAGTCAAACCGGCGGGGAGTTCCTCCCTACGAGCAGTACTTC	CSAESNRRGVPPYEQYF
NA	NA	TRBV7-9	TRBJ1-1	TGTGCCAGCAGCTTAGTTCAGGGCCCCGGGGACACTGAAGCTTTCTTT	CASSLVQGPGDTEAFF
NA	NA	TRBV7-3	TRBJ2-7	TGTGCCAGCAGCTTGGGCCCACGGAACGAGCAGTACTTC	CASSLGPRNEQYF
NA	NA	TRBV4-1	TRBJ2-5	TGCGCCAGCAGCCAAGTTGTCCAGCAAGAGACCCAGTACTTC	CASSQVVQQETQYF
TRBD1	NA	TRBV4-1	TRBJ1-1	TGCGCCAGCAGCCCTCCTGGACAGGGGGAAGGGTTCGCTTTCTTT	CASSPPGQGEGFAFF
NA	few	TRBV2	TRBJ2-7	TGTGCCAGCAGTGATACCTACGAGCAGTACTTC	CASSDTYEQYF
NA	once	TRBV3-1	TRBJ1-2	TGTGCCAGCAGCCAGAACTGGGGCACTAACTATGGCTACACCTTC	CASSQNWGTNYGYTF
NA	NA	TRBV12-5	TRBJ2-3	TGTGCTAGTTCGAGCCCCCGACACACAGATACGCAGTATTTT	CASSSPRHTDTQYF
NA	NA	TRBV9	TRBJ1-1	TGTGCCAGCAGGCCGGGACAACTCATGAACACTGAAGCTTTCTTT	CASRPGQLMNTEAFF
TRBD2	NA	TRBV30	TRBJ2-7	TGTGCCTGGACGGGACTAGCCCTTCCCTACGAGCAGTACTTC	CAWTGLALPYEQYF
NA	NA	TRBV5-4	TRBJ1-1	TGTGCCAGCAGCTTGGTGTCAGCTAACACTGAAGCTTTCTTT	CASSLVSANTEAFF
TRBD2	NA	TRBV20-1	TRBJ2-7	TGCAGTGCTAGGGGGGGGAGTGGGTTCGAGCAGTACTTC	CSARGGSGFEQYF
TRBD1	NA	TRBV25-1	TRBJ2-7	TGTGCCAGCAGTGAGACAGGGCCCGAGCAGTACTTC	CASSETGPEQYF
TRBD2	NA	TRBV29-1	TRBJ2-3	TGCAGCGTTGACCTAGCGGGGGGGACTGATACGCAGTATTTT	CSVDLAGGTDTQYF
NA	NA	TRBV27	TRBJ1-2	TGTGCCAGCAGTACCCGGGTCAACTATGGCTACACCTTC	CASSTRVNYGYTF
NA	NA	TRBV29-1	TRBJ1-2	TGCAGCGTGGATACAGGGAACTATGGCTACACCTTC	CSVDTGNYGYTF
NA	NA	TRBV7-9	TRBJ1-2	TGTGCCAGCAGCCCACAGGCTCCTACGAGCGGCTACACCTTC	CASSPQAPTSGYTF
TRBD1	once	TRBV5-6	TRBJ2-4	TGTGCCAGCAGCCCGGGACAGAGAGTAAACATTCAGTACTTC	CASSPGQRVNIQYF
TRBD2	NA	TRBV20-1	TRBJ2-7	TGCAGTGCCACTTTCGAAGCTAGCGGGAGGGGCGAGCAGTACTTC	CSATFEASGRGEQYF
NA	NA	TRBV7-2	TRBJ1-2	TGTGCCAGCAGCTTTGGCGTGGCCTATGGCTACACCTTC	CASSFGVAYGYTF
NA	NA	TRBV25-1	TRBJ2-6	TGTGCTTCAGACTCTGGGGCCAACGTCCTGACTTTC	CASDSGANVLTF
TRBD1	NA	TRBV5-1	TRBJ2-7	TGCGCCAGCAGCTTTAGGACAGGGACCTACGAGCAGTACTTC	CASSFRTGTYEQYF
NA	NA	TRBV10-3	TRBJ2-3	TGTGCCATCAGGCGCACAGATACGCAGTATTTT	CAIRRTDTQYF
NA	NA	TRBV12-3/TRBV12-4	TRBJ2-2	TGTGCCAGCAGGAAGAACACCGGGGAGCTGTTTTTT	CASRKNTGELFF
TRBD1	NA	TRBV9	TRBJ1-6	TGTGCCAGCAGCGAGACAGGGAATTCACCCCTCCACTTT	CASSETGNSPLHF
TRBD1	NA	TRBV2	TRBJ1-4	TGTGCCAGCAGAAGGGACAGGGGCCGTGAAAAACTGTTTTTT	CASRRDRGREKLFF
NA	NA	TRBV12-3/TRBV12-4	TRBJ2-7	TGTGCCAGCAGGGGGGGGGCTAGCGGCTACGAGCAGTACTTC	CASRGGASGYEQYF
TRBD2	NA	TRBV20-1	TRBJ2-1	TGCAGTGCCCACAAGAAGCGGGAGGGCCTCAATGAGCAGTTCTTC	CSAHKKREGLNEQFF
NA	once	TRBV20-1	TRBJ2-1	TGCAGTGCTAGAGGGCGAGATGAGCAGTTCTTC	CSARGRDEQFF
NA	NA	TRBV20-1	TRBJ2-1	TGCAGTGCCCTCGACTCGTCTGATGAGCAGTTCTTC	CSALDSSDEQFF
TRBD2	NA	TRBV25-1	TRBJ2-7	TGTGCCAGCAGTAAAAGTGGGACTAGCGGAACCTACGAGCAGTACTTC	CASSKSGTSGTYEQYF
TRBD2	NA	TRBV15	TRBJ2-1	TGTGCCACCAGCAGAGAAGAACTAGCGGGAGGGTCGGAACAGTTCTTC	CATSREELAGGSEQFF
TRBD2	NA	TRBV9	TRBJ2-2	TGTGCCAGCAGCGTGGGACTAGCGGGAGTCACCGGGGAGCTGTTTTTT	CASSVGLAGVTGELFF
NA	once	TRBV3-1	TRBJ2-5	TGTGCCAGCAGCCTCAGAGGGGGACCGTGGGAGACCCAGTACTTC	CASSLRGGPWETQYF
NA	NA	TRBV3-1	TRBJ2-1	TGTGCCAGCAGCCAGGATGAGTATGAGCAGTTCTTC	CASSQDEYEQFF
TRBD2	NA	TRBV7-2	TRBJ2-3	TGTGCCAGCCAACTAAGACTAGCGGGGATTACAGATACGCAGTATTTT	CASQLRLAGITDTQYF
NA	NA	TRBV7-9	TRBJ2-5	TGTGCCAGCAGCTTAGCGATCTACCAAGAGACCCAGTACTTC	CASSLAIYQETQYF
NA	NA	TRBV27	TRBJ2-1	TGTGCCAGCAGTCTCCGACAGAGGGATGAGCAGTTCTTC	CASSLRQRDEQFF